This T cell receptor beta chain was recorded in a study of cytomegalovirus exposure and HLA in healthy donors. The CDR3 extends over 17 amino acids. Profiling relied on immunoSEQ multiplex PCR, and the TCRdb table lists in-frame clones only, not all of them. Among fewer than 150,000 clones, 80% to 90% were seen once, and the ten largest hold 4% to 5.5%. This clone came up once. Its antigen remains unknown. Points from the study as a whole: It was 164 TCR beta chains that were listed as cytomegalovirus-associated. Reports described diagnosis of cytomegalovirus status by the classifier as highly specific and sensitive. There were three CMV-associated chains whose specificity for CMV antigens was confirmed in vitro.

The rearrangement links TRBV21-1 to TRBJ1-2. TRBV21-1 is flagged as a pseudogene. The origin of this receptor is a young man in good health and CMV-seropositive. The sequencing sample was made of PBMCs. The CDR3 region has the DNA TGTGCCGGACTCGCGGGGGGATCGGGGGAATTTCTGAGTGGCTACACCTTC. This encodes CAGLAGGSGEFLSGYTF.